Sequencing of this T cell receptor (beta chain) was carried out in a study of OX40 agonist ivuxolimab in advanced cancers. Study-level information: Ivuxolimab, an antibody acting as an agonist of OX40 (CD134), was used to treat patients. Patients in dose escalation had liver, melanoma, kidney or head and neck cancers. Study-wide findings and caveats: Still undetermined is the antigen specificity of the expanded peripheral T cells. Among T cells, CD8+ cells averaged more expanded clones than CD4+ cells.

Comments on this clone: Its matching antigen is unknown.

Germline V gene data show CDR1 as SGHTS and CDR2 as YDEGEE. V gave up 0 bases and J gave up 2 bases, with 18 bases separating them. CDR3 length: 18 amino acids. Clones were read by immunoSEQ multiplex PCR, and TCRdb kept only the in-frame ones, dropping some. Of more than 80,000 clones detected, about 90% appear once; the ten largest clones hold roughly 8.9%. This clonotype was obtained from an adult with an advanced solid tumor such as melanoma, head and neck, liver or kidney cancer. The source material was CD4+ or CD8+ T cells sorted from blood, sampled in a trial of the OX40 agonist ivuxolimab. The rearrangement links TRBV5-8 to TRBJ1-5; tentative D call: TRBD1 (5 bases). The CDR3: CASSLVQVLPGGNQPQHF. In DNA, the CDR3 is TGTGCCAGCAGCTTGGTACAGGTCCTACCTGGTGGCAATCAGCCCCAGCATTTT. Full variable domain (remainder filled in from reference TRBV5-8 and TRBJ1-5): EAGVTQSPTHLIKTRGQQATLRCSPISGHTSVYWYQQALGLGLQFLLWYDEGEERNRGNFPPRFSGRQFPNYSSELNVNALELEDSALYLCASSLVQVLPGGNQPQHFGDGTRLSIL.